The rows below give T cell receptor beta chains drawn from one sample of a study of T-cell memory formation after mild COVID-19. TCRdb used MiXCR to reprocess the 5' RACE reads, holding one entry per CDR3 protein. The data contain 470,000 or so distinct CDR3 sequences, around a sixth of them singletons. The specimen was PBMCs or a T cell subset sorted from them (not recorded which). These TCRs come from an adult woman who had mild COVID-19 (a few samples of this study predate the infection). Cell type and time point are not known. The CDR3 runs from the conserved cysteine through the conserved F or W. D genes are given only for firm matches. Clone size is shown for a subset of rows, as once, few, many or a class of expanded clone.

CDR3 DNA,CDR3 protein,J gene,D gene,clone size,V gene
TGTGCCAGCAGCTTGGCCGCTCAACCAAACTATGGCTACACCTTC,CASSLAAQPNYGYTF,TRBJ1-2,-,few,TRBV5-5
TGCGCCAGCAGCTCGCTGCGGGGGCTCTCCAGTGGCTACACCTTC,CASSSLRGLSSGYTF,TRBJ1-2,-,few,TRBV5-1
TGTGCCAGCGGGGGGGGTAGCGGGAGCTCCTACAATGAGCAGTTCTTC,CASGGGSGSSYNEQFF,TRBJ2-1,TRBD2,few,TRBV9
TGCAGTGTCCACGAACTAGCGGGAAGCTCCTACAATGAGCAGTTCTTC,CSVHELAGSSYNEQFF,TRBJ2-1,TRBD2,-,TRBV20-1
TGTGCCAGCAGCCAAGAGCTGGGAGATGACTTTTCCTACAATGAGCAGTTCTTC,CASSQELGDDFSYNEQFF,TRBJ2-1,-,-,TRBV14
TGTGCCAGCAGGGACGGGGTAGGCTACACCTTC,CASRDGVGYTF,TRBJ1-2,-,-,TRBV12-3/TRBV12-4
TGTGCCAGCAGCAAATCGTCGACCGAATACGGGACTGAAGCTTTCTTT,CASSKSSTEYGTEAFF,TRBJ1-1,-,-,TRBV21-1
TGTGCCAGCAGCTTATCGGGGAAAAACGAGCAGTACTTC,CASSLSGKNEQYF,TRBJ2-7,-,many,TRBV7-9
TGTGCCAGCAGCTTACGGAAGGGTAGGGCTTTCTTT,CASSLRKGRAFF,TRBJ1-1,-,few,TRBV7-2
TGTGCCAGCAGTTACGGGGGGGCGCAGGGCACTGAAGCTTTCTTT,CASSYGGAQGTEAFF,TRBJ1-1,-,-,TRBV6-5
TGCGCCAGCAGCTCGGGACAGGCCGAAGGCGAGACCCAGTACTTC,CASSSGQAEGETQYF,TRBJ2-5,TRBD1,-,TRBV5-1
TGCAGCGTTCTAGTTACAGATACGCAGTATTTT,CSVLVTDTQYF,TRBJ2-3,-,many,TRBV29-1
TGTGCCATCAGCCCTCGGACAGGGGACACTGAAGCTTTCTTT,CAISPRTGDTEAFF,TRBJ1-1,TRBD1,-,TRBV10-3
TGTGCCAGTCGGACTAGCGGTCACACCGGGGAGCTGTTTTTT,CASRTSGHTGELFF,TRBJ2-2,TRBD2,-,TRBV6-2/TRBV6-3
TGTGCCAGCAGTTACTTGGGACTAGCGGGAGCCCCCCCCTCCTACAATGAGCAGTTCTTC,CASSYLGLAGAPPSYNEQFF,TRBJ2-1,TRBD2,few,TRBV6-5
TGTGCCAGCAGTAGGAGGGCGTGGGAGACCCAGTACTTC,CASSRRAWETQYF,TRBJ2-5,-,few,TRBV12-3/TRBV12-4
TGTGCCAGCAGCTTAGGCAGGGGGAACACTGAAGCTTTCTTT,CASSLGRGNTEAFF,TRBJ1-1,-,-,TRBV7-3
TGCAGTGCTCGTATCGTGAACTATGGCTACACCTTC,CSARIVNYGYTF,TRBJ1-2,-,few,TRBV20-1
TGCGCCAGCAGCCCCCGGACAGGGGGCGCGTCAGATACGCAGTATTTT,CASSPRTGGASDTQYF,TRBJ2-3,TRBD1,-,TRBV5-1
TGCAGCGTTGTGCCCCGGGACAGCGACTACGAGCAGTACTTC,CSVVPRDSDYEQYF,TRBJ2-7,TRBD1,few,TRBV29-1
TGCGCCAGCAGCTCGCAGGGGAGCACAGATACGCAGTATTTT,CASSSQGSTDTQYF,TRBJ2-3,-,few,TRBV5-1
TGTGCCACCCAGGGACAGGGGGCCCAAGAGACCCAGTACTTC,CATQGQGAQETQYF,TRBJ2-5,TRBD1,-,TRBV7-9
TGTGCCAGCAGTTCCCTAGGGGGGTACGAGCAGTACTTC,CASSSLGGYEQYF,TRBJ2-7,-,-,TRBV12-3/TRBV12-4
TGTGCCAGCAGCTCCGGACAGGGAATGGGGCACTACACCTTC,CASSSGQGMGHYTF,TRBJ1-2,TRBD1,-,TRBV6-2/TRBV6-3
TGTGCCAGCAGTTATCGCGGGGAGAATCAGCCCCAGCATTTT,CASSYRGENQPQHF,TRBJ1-5,-,-,TRBV6-5
TGTGCCTGGAGTGTACGTGGGGTATCCGAGCAGTACTTC,CAWSVRGVSEQYF,TRBJ2-7,-,-,TRBV30
TGCAGTGCTAGAGATCCGGCTAGCAGACAAGAGACCCAGTACTTC,CSARDPASRQETQYF,TRBJ2-5,-,-,TRBV20-1
TGTGCCAGCAGCCCCGCCGGGACTAGCGGATTTGAGCAGTTCTTC,CASSPAGTSGFEQFF,TRBJ2-1,TRBD2,few,TRBV7-9
TGTGCCAGCAGCCCGGGACAGGGTAGTTGGTATGGCTACACCTTC,CASSPGQGSWYGYTF,TRBJ1-2,TRBD1,-,TRBV7-9
TGTGCCAGCAACCCCCATAGCGGGAACTACAATGAGCAGTTCTTC,CASNPHSGNYNEQFF,TRBJ2-1,TRBD2,few,TRBV12-3/TRBV12-4
TGCAGCGTTGATTCGCTCGAAACCCCCACAGATACGCAGTATTTT,CSVDSLETPTDTQYF,TRBJ2-3,-,-,TRBV29-1
TGTGCCAGCAGCCGCGATTCTGCAGGGGCCGGAAACTATGGCTACACCTTC,CASSRDSAGAGNYGYTF,TRBJ1-2,-,-,TRBV11-3
TGTGCCAGCAGCTCGTTCCGGGACGACAATGAGCAGTTCTTC,CASSSFRDDNEQFF,TRBJ2-1,-,few,TRBV7-3
TGTGCCAGCAGTTACTCGACTAGCGGGATTGAGACCCAGTACTTC,CASSYSTSGIETQYF,TRBJ2-5,TRBD2,few,TRBV6-2/TRBV6-3
TGTGCCAGTAGTATAGATCTATATTGGCTAGCGGGAATCGGCGAGCAGTACTTC,CASSIDLYWLAGIGEQYF,TRBJ2-7,TRBD2,few,TRBV19
TGTGCTAGCAGCTCTGGCTCTGGAAACACCATATATTTT,CASSSGSGNTIYF,TRBJ1-3,-,few,TRBV7-7
TGTGCCAGCAGCCAAGTATCTGGAACTGAGCAGTTCTTC,CASSQVSGTEQFF,TRBJ2-1,-,-,TRBV14
TGTGCCAGCCCAGGGATCTGGGGGTACAATGAGCAGTTCTTC,CASPGIWGYNEQFF,TRBJ2-1,-,-,TRBV21-1
TGTGCCAGTAGTTCCCTAGCGGGAGTCAGTGAGCAGTTCTTC,CASSSLAGVSEQFF,TRBJ2-1,TRBD2,-,TRBV19
TGTGCCAGCAGTCCCGGGACAGATAATCAGCCCCAGCATTTT,CASSPGTDNQPQHF,TRBJ1-5,TRBD1,many,TRBV3-1
TGCAGTGCTTGGGGGGGTGGCTACGAGCAGTACTTC,CSAWGGGYEQYF,TRBJ2-7,TRBD2,few,TRBV20-1
TGTGCCAGCAGTCCCGGGGTCGGGAGGCACGAGGCAGATACGCAGTATTTT,CASSPGVGRHEADTQYF,TRBJ2-3,TRBD2,few,TRBV6-5
TGTGCCAGCAGCACCGCACTAGCGGGAGTTAGGGATGAGCAGTTCTTC,CASSTALAGVRDEQFF,TRBJ2-1,TRBD2,few,TRBV13
TGTGCCAGCAGCCCCAGGACATCACATAGCTCCTACAATGAGCAGTTCTTC,CASSPRTSHSSYNEQFF,TRBJ2-1,-,few,TRBV9